The 26 T cell receptor beta chains below come from one sample, sequenced in a study of shared clonotypes between healthy human individuals. Here immunoSEQ multiplex PCR was the method, and the copy in TCRdb shows in-frame clones only, minus some. The sample includes some 2 million clones, roughly 94% seen only once; the top ten take under 1.5%. In the naive CD8 group, cells lacked CD45RO and were positively selected for CCR7, so terminally differentiated effector memory CD45RA+ cells were left out. Sequenced material: naive CD8+ T cells sorted from blood. These receptors came from a man between 18 and 35 years old in good health.

V gene TRBV4-3 combines with J gene TRBJ2-1; 13 bases line up with TRBD2. The CDR3 length is 16 residues. From germline, CDR1 is LGHNA and CDR2 YSLEER. Trimming cost V 4 bases and J 8 bases; bases outside gene matches: 8. The CDR3 sequence: CASSRLLAGGPDEQFF. The CDR3 nucleotides read TGCGCCAGCAGCCGGTTACTAGCGGGAGGGCCGGATGAGCAGTTCTTC.

The chain uses TRBV7-6 and TRBJ2-7, with 9 nucleotides matching TRBD1. Germline loops: CDR1 SGHVS, CDR2 FNYEAQ. V shed 4 bases and J 6 bases; nucleotides not matched to a gene: 7. This CDR3 region has 14 residues. CDR3 region: CASSSRDRDAEQYF. DNA for the CDR3: TGTGCCAGCAGCTCGCGGGACAGGGATGCCGAGCAGTACTTC.

The chain joins TRBV28 to TRBJ1-1, with unresolved D. V shed 8 bases and J shed 1 base, with 14 bases lying between them. The CDR3 has 14 amino acids. Germline V CDR1 and CDR2: MDHEN, SYDVKM. In nucleotides, the CDR3 is TGTGCCAGCCACCATGTCTATTCGAACACTGAAGCTTTCTTT. Its protein is CASHHVYSNTEAFF.

The chain joins TRBV14 to TRBJ2-2, with no clear D. V was cut by 0 bases and J by 5 bases, with 16 bases left in between. The CDR3 is 17 amino acids. Germline V gene lookup returns CDR1 SGHDN and CDR2 FVKESK. For the CDR3, the DNA is TGTGCCAGCAGCCAAGATTCTAGAGTGGTATGGACCGGGGAGCTGTTTTTT. Its protein is CASSQDSRVVWTGELFF.

The rearrangement links TRBV2 to TRBJ2-2; 8 nucleotides line up with TRBD1. This CDR3 is built from 17 residues. V dropped 2 bases and J dropped 1; count of bases not matched to a gene: 6. Looked up from germline, CDR1 is SNHLY and CDR2 is FYNNEI. The CDR3 bases are TGTGCCAGCAGTGAAATCTTGGGACAGGAGAACACCGGGGAGCTGTTTTTT. Translation: CASSEILGQENTGELFF. The full variable domain, with the rest looked up from reference TRBV2 and TRBJ2-2, is EPEVTQTPSHQVTQMGQEVILRCVPISNHLYFYWYRQILGQKVEFLVSFYNNEISEKSEIFDDQFSVERPDGSNFTLKIRSTKLEDSAMYFCASSEILGQENTGELFFGEGSRLTVL.

V is TRBV5-6 and J is TRBJ1-5; D is perhaps TRBD1 (6 bases). V was cut by 2 bases and J by 4 bases, with 13 bases left in between. The CDR3 sequence is 15 residues long. Germline CDR1 and CDR2: SGHDT and YYEEEE. The CDR3 region has the DNA TGTGCCAGCAGCTTCGGGGGCTCTGGTAATCAGCCCCAGCATTTT. It codes for CASSFGGSGNQPQHF.

The chain joins TRBV28 to TRBJ2-5; D is possibly TRBD2 (6 bases). The CDR3 has 12 residues. V lost 10 bases and J 1 base, leaving 10 bases between the germline ends. CDR1 is MDHEN, CDR2 SYDVKM, per germline. CDR3 sequence reads: CATEGLQETQYF. DNA for the CDR3: TGTGCCACGGAGGGTCTCCAAGAGACCCAGTACTTC.

V is TRBV6-6 and J is TRBJ1-1; D remains ambiguous. Per germline, CDR1 MNHNY and CDR2 SVGAGI (reference sequence). The CDR3 runs 12 residues. V was clipped by 5 bases and J by 7 bases, with 11 bases between them. As DNA, the CDR3 is TGTGCCAGCAGTAACAGCGCGAATGAAGCTTTCTTT. Encoded protein: CASSNSANEAFF.

V and J are TRBV2 and TRBJ2-1, with D possibly being TRBD2 (5 bases). Germline CDR1 SNHLY, CDR2 FYNNEI. The V end was cut by 3 bases, the J end by 12 bases, with 12 bases between. The CDR3 is 12 amino acids. The CDR3 spells CASSEVSVWQFF. CDR3 bases: TGTGCCAGCAGTGAGGTTAGCGTTTGGCAGTTCTTC.

The chain couples TRBV11-2 to TRBJ2-3; D gene unclear. CDR1 and CDR2 (germline): SGHAT, FQNNGV. The CDR3 is 15 amino acids. The V end was cut by 1 base, the J end by 0 bases, with 8 bases between. The CDR3 is CASSLASSSTDTQYF. CDR3 DNA sequence: TGTGCCAGCAGCTTAGCCTCATCTAGCACAGATACGCAGTATTTT.

As concerns this clone: This sample also contains other DNA sequences that code for the same CDR3. The gene calls are TRBV6-5 and TRBJ2-5; TRBD2 agrees at 12 bases. Trimming cost V 4 bases and J 4 bases; bases outside gene matches: 1. The CDR3 consists of 14 residues. CDR1 is MNHEY and CDR2 is SVGAGI in the germline V gene. This chain's CDR3 is CASSSSGGGETQYF. For the CDR3, the DNA is TGTGCCAGCAGTTCTAGCGGGGGGGGAGAGACCCAGTACTTC.

The chain links TRBV7-9 to TRBJ2-7; 7 bases agree with TRBD1. V was clipped by 4 bases and J by 5 bases; unmatched bases: 5. The CDR3 sequence is 13 residues long. CDR1 is SEHNR and CDR2 is FQNEAQ in the germline V gene (reference sequence). CDR3 sequence reads: CASSSTGFDEQYF. CDR3 DNA: TGTGCCAGCAGCTCGACAGGGTTTGACGAGCAGTACTTC.

J is TRBJ2-1 and V is TRBV7-2; D not resolved. The CDR3 has 14 residues. The germline gives CDR1 SGHTA, CDR2 FQGNSA. The ends were cut back, 2 bases at V and 4 bases at J, with 9 bases in the middle. In nucleotides, the CDR3 is TGTGCCAGCAGCTTACGTGGGGTTTACAATGAGCAGTTCTTC. Translation gives CASSLRGVYNEQFF.

This chain uses TRBV7-2 with TRBJ2-7; D may be TRBD2 (5 bases). The length of the CDR3 is 17 residues. The V gene lost 1 base and the J gene lost 1 base, with 17 bases spanning the gap. Per the germline V gene, CDR1 is SGHTA and CDR2 is FQGNSA. CDR3 sequence: CASSLVRSGITSYEQYF. CDR3 in DNA: TGTGCCAGCAGCTTAGTACGCAGCGGAATAACTTCCTACGAGCAGTACTTC.

This clone was counted a single time. The chain is built from TRBV6-1 and TRBJ1-2; no clear D gene. CDR1 is MNHNS, CDR2 SASEGT, per germline. CDR3 length: 14 amino acids. Trimming took 0 bases from V and 6 from J, leaving 11 bases between them. CDR3 coding DNA: TGTGCCAGCAGTGAAGCCTTCAAGCAGCATGGCTACACCTTC. Translation gives CASSEAFKQHGYTF.

The chain has TRBV4-3 and TRBJ1-1; the D gene is possibly TRBD1 (5 bases). Per the germline V gene, CDR1 is LGHNA and CDR2 is YSLEER. This CDR3 region has 13 residues. The ends were cut back, 4 bases at V and 6 bases at J, with 12 bases in the middle. CDR3 amino acids: CASSPISGAEAFF. DNA of the CDR3: TGCGCCAGCAGCCCAATTTCGGGGGCTGAAGCTTTCTTT.

J is TRBJ1-2 and V is TRBV2, with TRBD1 matching 9 bases. The trim removed 8 bases at V and 6 bases at J, leaving 13 bases unmatched. Germline CDR1 reads SNHLY; CDR2 reads FYNNEI. The CDR3 spans 15 residues. DNA for the CDR3: TGTGCCAGCGGGGGGATGAGGACAGGGGCACATGGCTACACCTTC. It yields the protein CASGGMRTGAHGYTF.

This sequence joins TRBV5-1 and TRBJ1-4; TRBD1 matches 8 bases. V lost 4 bases and J lost 6; bases outside the gene matches: 8. There are 15 residues in the CDR3. Germline values: CDR1 SGHRS, CDR2 YFSETQ. This CDR3 is CASSPGQAGDEKLFF. The CDR3 DNA follows: TGCGCCAGCAGCCCGGGACAGGCCGGGGATGAAAAACTGTTTTTT.

This chain connects TRBV7-9 to TRBJ2-5; 8 bases are a match to TRBD1. The CDR3 sequence is 17 residues long. V lost 2 bases, J lost 4 bases, and 12 bases stayed unmatched. Germline lookup yields CDR1 SEHNR and CDR2 FQNEAQ (reference sequence). CDR3 coding DNA: TGTGCCAGCAGCTTAATCTTTCAGGGGGCGAAGGGAGAGACCCAGTACTTC. Its translation: CASSLIFQGAKGETQYF.

Only one count was recorded for this clone. This chain joins TRBV2 and TRBJ1-2, with TRBD1 as a possible D gene (5 bases). Germline CDR1 and CDR2: SNHLY and FYNNEI. The CDR3 totals 11 residues. Between the trimmed V and J ends, which lost 7 bases and 5 bases, there was a span of 8 bases. The CDR3 loop is CASIRGYGYTF. The CDR3, as DNA: TGTGCCAGCATTCGGGGGTATGGCTACACCTTC.

This sequence joins TRBV6-5 and TRBJ2-1, with 10 bases matching TRBD2. The CDR3 spans 14 residues. Looked up from germline, CDR1 is MNHEY and CDR2 is SVGAGI. V trimming: 6 bases; J trimming: 7 bases; junction bases outside the gene matches: 6. The CDR3 DNA reads TGTGCCAGCAGGCCCACTAGCGGGGCAAATGAGCAGTTCTTC. It translates to CASRPTSGANEQFF.

The chain carries TRBV2 and TRBJ2-7, with D perhaps matching TRBD2 (6 bases). The V and J ends lost 7 bases and 7 bases respectively, with 17 bases between them. Per germline, CDR1 SNHLY and CDR2 FYNNEI. CDR3 length equals 13 residues. The CDR3 loop is CASTPGGPLEQYF. The CDR3 bases are TGTGCCAGCACCCCCGGGGGACCCCTGGAGCAGTACTTC.

The chain has TRBV9 and TRBJ2-7; tentatively, D is TRBD2 (5 bases). Germline-derived CDR1 and CDR2 are SGDLS and YYNGEE. The CDR3 length is 15 residues. V was trimmed by 2 bases and J by 4 bases, leaving 16 bases between them. This CDR3 reads CASSVEGTVLYEQYF. CDR3 sequence (DNA): TGTGCCAGCAGCGTTGAGGGTACAGTCCTATACGAGCAGTACTTC. The full variable domain, with the rest looked up from reference TRBV9 and TRBJ2-7, is DSGVTQTPKHLITATGQRVTLRCSPRSGDLSVYWYQQSLDQGLQFLIQYYNGEERAKGNILERFSAQQFPDLHSELNLSSLELGDSALYFCASSVEGTVLYEQYFGPGTRLTVT.

This chain uses TRBV10-1 with TRBJ1-4; possibly TRBD1 for D (5 bases). V lost 0 bases to trimming and J lost 5 bases, with 13 bases between them. This CDR3 is 16 amino acids long. The germline gives CDR1 WNHNN, CDR2 SYGVQD (reference sequence). CDR3 amino acids: CASSESGQEENEKLFF. The CDR3 DNA reads TGCGCCAGCAGTGAGTCGGGGCAGGAGGAGAATGAAAAACTGTTTTTT.

This clone was observed a single time. This chain connects TRBV4-1 to TRBJ2-5; D is possibly TRBD2 (7 bases). Germline V gene lookup returns CDR1 MGHRA and CDR2 YSYEKL. The V end was cut by 0 bases, the J end by 2 bases, with 13 bases between. This CDR3 contains 16 residues. The CDR3 DNA reads TGCGCCAGCAGCCAAGAGAAGGGGGGGATACAAGAGACCCAGTACTTC. Amino acid sequence: CASSQEKGGIQETQYF.

The J gene is TRBJ2-1, the V gene TRBV6-5; perhaps TRBD2 as D (6 bases). V shed 6 bases and J shed 8 bases, with 20 bases lying between them. Germline CDR1 is MNHEY and CDR2 is SVGAGI. This CDR3 region has 15 residues. The CDR3 DNA reads as TGTGCCAGCAGCCCAGGCCGGACTATACTCCATGAGCAGTTCTTC. It translates to CASSPGRTILHEQFF.